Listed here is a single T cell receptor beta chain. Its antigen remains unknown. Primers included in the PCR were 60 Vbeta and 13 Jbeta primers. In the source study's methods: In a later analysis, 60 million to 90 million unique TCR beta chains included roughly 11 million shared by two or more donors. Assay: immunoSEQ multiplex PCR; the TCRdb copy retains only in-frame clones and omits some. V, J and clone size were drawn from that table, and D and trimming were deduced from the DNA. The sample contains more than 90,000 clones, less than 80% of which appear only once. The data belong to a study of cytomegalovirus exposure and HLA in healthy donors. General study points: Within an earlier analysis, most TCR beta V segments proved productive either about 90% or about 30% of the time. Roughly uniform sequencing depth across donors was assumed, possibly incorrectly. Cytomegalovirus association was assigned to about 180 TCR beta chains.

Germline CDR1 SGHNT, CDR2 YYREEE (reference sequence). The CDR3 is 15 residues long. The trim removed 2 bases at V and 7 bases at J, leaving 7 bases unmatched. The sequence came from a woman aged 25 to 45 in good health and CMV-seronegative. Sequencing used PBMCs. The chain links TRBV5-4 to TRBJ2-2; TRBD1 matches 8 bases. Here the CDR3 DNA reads TGTGCCAGCAGCTTAAGGCAGGGGGCAAACGGGGAGCTGTTTTTT. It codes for CASSLRQGANGELFF.